The 5 T cell receptor beta chains below were found in one sample sequenced in a study of control samples from healthy donors and cancer patients. Sequenced by immunoSEQ multiplex PCR; TCRdb stores in-frame clones only, minus some. The table has 180,000 or so clones, 90% to 95% seen once. The sample consisted of blood. The receptors come from a woman in her thirties in good health.

The chain is built from TRBV24-1 and TRBJ1-2; no firm D call. CDR3 size: 14 residues. From germline, CDR1 is KGHDR and CDR2 SFDVKD. Trimming pared 11 bases from V and 0 bases from J, leaving 15 bases between. CDR3 amino acids: CAIQSEVTNYGYTF. The DNA of the CDR3 is TGTGCCATCCAGAGTGAGGTTACTAACTATGGCTACACCTTC.

Points on this clone: This specimen includes other DNA sequences encoding the same CDR3. This sequence joins TRBV9 and TRBJ2-5; D call uncertain. Trimming removed 0 bases at V and 2 bases at J, with 8 bases between. Germline lookup yields CDR1 SGDLS and CDR2 YYNGEE. The CDR3 extends over 14 amino acids. In DNA form, the CDR3 reads TGTGCCAGCAGCGTAGTGGGTGGGCAAGAGACCCAGTACTTC. Its protein product is CASSVVGGQETQYF.

J is TRBJ2-2 and V is TRBV1; the listed D gene, TRBD2, was not tested against the DNA. TRBV1 is deemed a pseudogene. CDR3 length: 16 residues. The CDR3 sequence is CTSSQDLWEGPGELFF. The DNA for the CDR3 is TGCACCAGCAGCCAAGATCTTTGGGAGGGCCCCGGGGAGCTGTTTTTT.

The CDR3: CASSEEWNTEAFF. Written as DNA, the CDR3 is TGTGCCAGCAGTGAAGAGTGGAACACTGAAGCTTTCTTT. The J gene is TRBJ1-1, the V gene TRBV2; D remains unclear. The CDR3 sequence is 13 residues long. CDR1 and CDR2 from the germline V gene are SNHLY and FYNNEI. Trimming took off 1 base at V and 1 base at J, with 4 bases between the two ends.

The V call is TRBV5-6, the J call TRBJ2-1, with 9 bases fitting TRBD2. Germline V CDR1 and CDR2: SGHDT, YYEEEE. The ends lost 0 bases at V and 6 bases at J; junction bases unmatched: 4. CDR3 length equals 15 residues. CDR3 in amino acids: CASSLALAGFNEQFF. The CDR3 DNA reads TGTGCCAGCAGCTTGGCCCTAGCGGGATTCAATGAGCAGTTCTTC.